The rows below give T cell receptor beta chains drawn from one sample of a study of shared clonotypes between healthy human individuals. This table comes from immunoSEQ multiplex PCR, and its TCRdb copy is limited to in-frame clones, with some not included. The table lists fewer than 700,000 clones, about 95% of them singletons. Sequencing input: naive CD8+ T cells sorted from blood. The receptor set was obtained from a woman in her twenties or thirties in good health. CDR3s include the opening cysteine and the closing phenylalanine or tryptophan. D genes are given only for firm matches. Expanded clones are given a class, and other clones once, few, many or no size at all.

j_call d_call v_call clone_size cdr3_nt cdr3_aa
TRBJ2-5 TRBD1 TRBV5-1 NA TGCGCCAGCAGCTATCCCTCCGGGACAGGGGGCCACCAAGAGACCCAGTACTTC CASSYPSGTGGHQETQYF
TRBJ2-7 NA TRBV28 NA TGTGCCAGCAGTTTGGTGGACTTAATCTACGAGCAGTACTTC CASSLVDLIYEQYF
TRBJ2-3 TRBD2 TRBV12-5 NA TGTGCTAGTGGTTTGAGCGGGATCGCAGATACGCAGTATTTT CASGLSGIADTQYF
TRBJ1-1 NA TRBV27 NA TGTGCCAGCGGCTTAGCGGGGAGGGACACTGAAGCTTTCTTT CASGLAGRDTEAFF
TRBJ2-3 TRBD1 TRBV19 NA TGTGCCAGTAGTGACCTAGACAGGGGCGAGACAGATACGCAGTATTTT CASSDLDRGETDTQYF
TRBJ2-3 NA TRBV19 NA TGTGCCAGTAGTATAGACGCGGCAGCGTCAGATACGCAGTATTTT CASSIDAAASDTQYF
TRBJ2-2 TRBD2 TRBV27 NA TGTGCCAGCAAAATGGGACTAGCGGGAGGGAACACCGGGGAGCTGTTTTTT CASKMGLAGGNTGELFF
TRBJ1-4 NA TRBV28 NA TGTGCCAGCAGTTTGCGTCAGGGTCGGGAAAAACTGTTTTTT CASSLRQGREKLFF
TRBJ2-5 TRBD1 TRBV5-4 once TGTGCCAGCAGCTCCAAGGGACAGGGTTTGGAGACCCAGTACTTC CASSSKGQGLETQYF
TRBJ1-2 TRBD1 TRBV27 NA TGTGCCAGCAGGCCCAACAGGGGGCGAATGGACGGCTACACCTTC CASRPNRGRMDGYTF
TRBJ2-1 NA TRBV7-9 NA TGTGCCAGCAGCTTAGGAGGGACCTACAATGAGCAGTTCTTC CASSLGGTYNEQFF
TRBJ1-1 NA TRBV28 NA TGTGCCAGCAGTTTACCTCGTAGAGGCCCTGAAGCTTTCTTT CASSLPRRGPEAFF
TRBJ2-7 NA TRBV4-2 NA TGTGCCAGCAGCCAAGTCATGGGGGGCGCCAGGGAGCAGTACTTC CASSQVMGGAREQYF
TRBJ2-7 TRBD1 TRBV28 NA TGTGCCAGCAGTTTCCGGACAGGTGGGACCTACGAGCAGTACTTC CASSFRTGGTYEQYF
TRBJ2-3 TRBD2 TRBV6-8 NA TGTGCCAGCAGTTACGGATTGTGGACTAGCGCCCCAAGGAGGACGGATACGCAGTATTTT CASSYGLWTSAPRRTDTQYF
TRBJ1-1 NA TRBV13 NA TGTGCCAGCAGCTTGGGAGAGAACACTGAAGCTTTCTTT CASSLGENTEAFF
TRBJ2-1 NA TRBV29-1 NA TGCAGCGTTGTGGCCGAGGGTTACAATGAGCAGTTCTTC CSVVAEGYNEQFF
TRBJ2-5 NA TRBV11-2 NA TGTGCCAGCAGCTTAGAAGAGACCCAGTACTTC CASSLEETQYF
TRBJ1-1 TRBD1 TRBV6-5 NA TGTGCCAGCTCATGGGGACAGGGCATGAACACTGAAGCTTTCTTT CASSWGQGMNTEAFF
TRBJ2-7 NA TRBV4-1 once TGCGCCAGCAGCCAAGATCATAGCGGAAACTACGAGCAGTACTTC CASSQDHSGNYEQYF
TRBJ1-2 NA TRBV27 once TGTGCCAGCGGTACCCGGGAACTAACTATCGGCTACACCTTC CASGTRELTIGYTF
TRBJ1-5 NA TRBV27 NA TGTGCCAGCAGTTTGCGAGATAGCAATCAGCCCCAGCATTTT CASSLRDSNQPQHF
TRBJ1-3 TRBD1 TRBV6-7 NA TGTGCCAGCAGTTACGAGGGGACAGGCTCTGGAAACACCATATATTTT CASSYEGTGSGNTIYF
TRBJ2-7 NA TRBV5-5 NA TGTGCCAGCAGCCCCGAGGGGGACCGCGGGGGAGAGCAGTACTTC CASSPEGDRGGEQYF
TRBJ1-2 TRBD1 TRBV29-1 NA TGCAGCGTTGGACAGGGTGTTGATGGCTACACCTTC CSVGQGVDGYTF
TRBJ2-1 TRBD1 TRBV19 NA TGTGCCAGTAGTCTCTTCACCGGGACAGCCTACAATGAGCAGTTCTTC CASSLFTGTAYNEQFF
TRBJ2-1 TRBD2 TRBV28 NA TGTGCCAGCAGTTTCCTAGCGGGAGGATCCTACAATGAGCAGTTCTTC CASSFLAGGSYNEQFF
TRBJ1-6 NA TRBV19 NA TGTGCCAGTAGTAGCTGGGCCAGTGATAATTCACCCCTCCACTTT CASSSWASDNSPLHF